The 27 T cell receptor beta chains below come from one sample, sequenced in a study of tumor-infiltrating lymphocytes in primary liver carcinoma. The researchers produced TCR beta cDNA from around 500 ng total RNA with a constant-region primer. Three nested multiplex PCR rounds, a slightly modified ARM-PCR method, built the TCR beta libraries. Rounds one and two of PCR, each of roughly 11 cycles, were primed with TRBV1-TRBV30 forward primers and a C-beta reverse primer. From the multiplex PCR reads, TCRdb called clonotypes with MiXCR, one entry per CDR3 protein. The table lists tens of thousands of distinct CDR3 sequences, 65% to 80% of them singletons. Between roughly 20 and 33 mg of unsorted bulk tissue served as the source from which RNA and DNA were co-extracted. Sequencing was done on a sample of liver tumor tissue from sampling region 1. Subset denoted: tumor region T1, superior pole. The receptors shown here come from a man in his forties with primary liver carcinoma and hepatitis B virus infection.

Note on this clonotype: Its ends do not fully match the called genes, so a read error is possible. V gene TRBV6-5 combines with J gene TRBJ2-7; maybe TRBD1 (6 bases). The CDR3 is 15 residues long. Germline assignment: CDR1 MNHEY and CDR2 SVGAGI. CDR3 in DNA: TGTGTCAGCAGGCCCGCACGGGACAAGCACTACGAGCAGTACTTC. Translating gives CVSRPARDKHYEQYF.

On this clonotype: The CDR3 carries no conserved terminal phenylalanine or tryptophan, so it likely arises from a read error. The V and J genes are TRBV5-4 and TRBJ1-1; D not resolved. Germline V gives CDR1 SGHNT, CDR2 YYREEE (reference sequence). This CDR3 has 15 residues. V lost 0 bases, J lost 0 bases, and 9 bases lay in between. CDR3 region: CASSLEGRMNTEAFL. The CDR3 coding sequence is TGTGCCAGCAGCTTGGAGGGCCGTATGAACACTGAAGCTTTCCTT.

With respect to this clonotype: A read error is possible here, since a much larger clone lies one base away. The rearrangement joins TRBV20-1 to TRBJ1-2; TRBD1 aligns across 7 bases. The CDR3 totals 15 residues. V gave up 3 bases and J gave up 6 bases; unmatched junction bases: 13. The germline V gene encodes CDR1 DFQATT and CDR2 SNEGSKA (reference sequence). The CDR3 spells CSASIHGTVPNGYTF. The CDR3, as DNA: TGCAGTGCTAGTATCCACGGGACAGTGCCGAATGGCTACACCTTC.

As to this clonotype: The junction departs from the called germline gene at one end, perhaps through a read error. The chain joins TRBV29-1 to TRBJ2-2; D could derive from TRBD1 or TRBD2 (5 bases each). The CDR3 consists of 10 residues. Per germline, CDR1 SQVTM and CDR2 ANQGSEA. CDR3 residues: CSVGHGELLF. The CDR3 bases are TGCAGCGTGGGGCATGGGGAGCTATTGTTT.

In regard to this clonotype: Germline is not matched at one junction end, which may reflect a read error. The genes are TRBV6-1 and TRBJ2-1, with 8 nucleotides matching TRBD2. The CDR3 is 16 amino acids. Germline loops: CDR1 MNHNS, CDR2 SASEGT. CDR3 protein: CASSESPGGVTNEQLF. Here the CDR3 DNA reads TGTGCCAGCAGCGAGAGCCCGGGAGGGGTAACAAATGAGCAGCTCTTC.

Note on this clonotype: The junction does not match germline at one end; this may be a read error. The chain employs TRBV11-1 and TRBJ2-3; perhaps TRBD2 as D (6 bases). Germline loops: CDR1 SGHAT, CDR2 FQDESV (reference sequence). This CDR3 is 16 amino acids long. DNA of the CDR3: TGTGTCAGCAGCCTTGGAACTAGCACACAAATAGATACGCAGTATTTT. Translation: CVSSLGTSTQIDTQYF.

A note on this clonotype: One end of the junction varies from germline; a read error may be responsible. V and J are TRBV7-8 and TRBJ1-5; no clear D. This CDR3 has 13 amino acids. Germline CDR1 is SGHVS and CDR2 is FQNEAQ. The CDR3 reads CASSLNRDQLRHF. The CDR3 coding sequence is TGTGCGAGCAGCTTAAATCGGGATCAGCTCCGGCATTTT.

Notes on this clonotype: A much larger clone is a single base away; this may be a read error. This chain connects TRBV30 to TRBJ2-3, with TRBD2 as a possible D gene (5 bases). Trimming removed 4 bases from V and 3 bases from J, with 11 bases in between. The CDR3 covers 13 residues. The germline CDR1 and CDR2 sequences are GTSNPN and SVGIG (reference sequence). This CDR3 reads CAWTRVRTDTQYF. DNA of the CDR3: TGTGCCTGGACGAGGGTTAGGACAGATACGCAGTATTTT.

Notes on this clonotype: Germline is not matched at one junction end, which may reflect a read error. This sequence joins TRBV29-1 and TRBJ1-1; D is uncertain. The length of the CDR3 is 9 residues. CDR1 SQVTM and CDR2 ANQGSEA come from the germline V gene. The CDR3 DNA reads TGCGGCGTTGGACGAGAAGCTTTCTTT. Translating it yields CGVGREAFF. The variable domain in full, with the rest retrieved from reference TRBV29-1 and TRBJ1-1, is SAVISQKPSRDICQRGTSLTIQCQVDSQVTMMFWYRQQPGQSLTLIATANQGSEATYESGFVIDKFPISRPNLTFSTLTVSNMSPEDSSIYLCGVGREAFFGQGTRLTVV.

With regard to this clonotype: At one boundary the junction diverges from the germline segment, which might be a read error. The J gene is TRBJ2-7, the V gene TRBV9, with 8 bases fitting TRBD1. This CDR3 contains 14 residues. Germline V gene sequence: CDR1 SGDLS, CDR2 YYNGEE. CDR3 sequence reads: CTSSWGQDSYEQYF. In DNA, the CDR3 is TGTACCAGCAGTTGGGGACAGGACTCCTACGAGCAGTACTTC.

As concerns this clonotype: With a much larger clone just one base away, this may be a read error. The CDR3 loop reads CATSPPGTAPYEQYF. CDR3 DNA: TGTGCCACCAGTCCCCCCGGGACTGCACCCTACGAGCAGTACTTC. The rearrangement uses TRBV6-5 and TRBJ2-7; possible D gene TRBD2, 6 bases. Germline V gene data show CDR1 as MNHEY and CDR2 as SVGAGI. CDR3 size: 15 residues.

To note about this clonotype: Sequence at one end of the junction differs from germline and may be a read error. The J gene is TRBJ2-4, the V gene TRBV24-1; D might be TRBD1 or TRBD2, each matching 6 bases. Germline CDR1 is KGHDR and CDR2 is SFDVKD. The CDR3 has 13 amino acids. CDR3 DNA sequence: TGTGCCGCCAGTGACCCAAACGGGGGCGGTATGTACTTC. Translation gives CAASDPNGGGMYF.

This clonotype occurred once. The junction differs from germline at one of its ends, possibly a read error. This rearrangement joins TRBV6-5 to TRBJ2-7; possibly TRBD2 for D (5 bases). The CDR3 covers 18 residues. Germline CDR1 MNHEY, CDR2 SVGAGI. CDR3 loop: CGSSFSYWRANIPYEQYF. The CDR3 DNA reads as TGTGGCAGCAGTTTCTCGTACTGGCGGGCGAATATCCCCTACGAACAGTACTTC.

Note on this clonotype: Mismatch with germline at one junction end may stem from a read error. The V and J genes are TRBV4-1 and TRBJ2-5; D perhaps matches TRBD1 (6 bases). Germline assignment: CDR1 MGHRA and CDR2 YSYEKL. The CDR3 sequence is 16 residues long. DNA for the CDR3: TGCGCCAGCAGCCAGGGTCCCGTACAGGGCCAAGAGACTCAGTACTTC. It translates to CASSQGPVQGQETQYF.

The table lists this clonotype with many counts. The V and J genes are TRBV4-1 and TRBJ2-7; D unresolved. This CDR3 region has 14 residues. Germline V gene sequence: CDR1 MGHRA, CDR2 YSYEKL. The V end was cut by 1 base, the J end by 0 bases, with 7 bases between. In DNA form, the CDR3 reads TGCGCCAGCAGCCAAGCATCAAACTCCTACGAGCAGTACTTC. Amino acid sequence: CASSQASNSYEQYF.

This clonotype has only one observation. One end of the junction fails to match germline, which may point to a read error. This sequence joins TRBV11-2 and TRBJ2-3; no firm D call. In germline, CDR1 is SGHAT, CDR2 FQNNGV. This CDR3 contains 14 residues. The DNA of the CDR3 is TGTGCCAGCAGCTCGACACACTACATAGATACACAGTATTTC. Protein: CASSSTHYIDTQYF.

In regard to this clonotype: A much bigger clone sits one base away, suggesting this may be a read error. The CDR3 sequence is CASSERRTTQPQHF. The CDR3 nucleotides read TGTGCCAGCAGTGAAAGGAGAACCACTCAGCCCCAGCATTTT. The chain has TRBV2 and TRBJ1-5; D uncertain. Trimming left V 2 bases short and J 6 bases short, with 11 bases between. CDR1 is SNHLY, CDR2 FYNNEI, per germline. This CDR3 region has 14 residues.

Concerning this clonotype: At one end, the junction sequence differs from germline, possibly due to a read error. The chain has TRBV14 and TRBJ2-1; D remains ambiguous. Per germline, CDR1 SGHDN and CDR2 FVKESK. CDR3 length: 14 residues. The DNA of the CDR3 is TGTGCCAGTAGCCGAGATCACCACTACAATGAGCAGTTCTTC. Amino acid sequence: CASSRDHHYNEQFF.

Notes on this clonotype: Just one base apart from a much larger clone, this may be a read error. The rearrangement joins TRBV14 to TRBJ2-1, with 7 positions matching TRBD2. Germline loops: CDR1 SGHDN, CDR2 FVKESK. The length of the CDR3 is 15 residues. This CDR3 reads CAGSPPGGSYNEQFF. CDR3 coding DNA: TGTGCCGGCAGCCCCCCGGGGGGCTCCTACAATGAGCAGTTCTTC.

The count of this clonotype is one. An end of the junction does not agree with germline; a read error may underlie this. V gene TRBV7-9 combines with J gene TRBJ2-1; TRBD2 matches at 7 bases. This CDR3 is 17 amino acids long. Looked up from germline, CDR1 is SEHNR and CDR2 is FQNEAQ (reference sequence). The CDR3 DNA reads TGTGCCAGCAGCCTAGCGTCGGGCGGGAGATTCTACACTGAGCAGTTCTTC. This codes for CASSLASGGRFYTEQFF.

Concerning this clonotype: This may be a read error, as it is one base from a much larger clone. V usage is TRBV7-3 and J usage is TRBJ2-3; D may be TRBD2 (5 bases). The CDR3 runs 17 residues. The germline gives CDR1 SGHTA, CDR2 FQGTGA. CDR3 bases: TGTACCAGCAGCGGCGAGCGAAACTTCCAGACCACAGATACGCAGTATTTT. Protein sequence: CTSSGERNFQTTDTQYF. Using reference TRBV7-3 and TRBJ2-3 for the parts outside the CDR3, the full variable domain is GAGVSQTPSNKVTEKGKYVELRCDPISGHTALYWYRQSLGQGPEFLIYFQGTGAADDSGLPNDRFFAVRPEGSVSTLKIQRTERGDSAVYLCTSSGERNFQTTDTQYFGPGTRLTVL.

This clonotype was observed many times. The V and J genes are TRBV5-1 and TRBJ1-1, with no clear D. This CDR3 spans 13 amino acids. CDR1 is SGHRS and CDR2 is YFSETQ in the germline V gene. The V gene lost 2 bases and the J gene lost 6 bases, with 11 bases spanning the gap. The CDR3 reads CASSFEGGPEAFF. The CDR3 DNA follows: TGCGCCAGCAGCTTTGAGGGAGGTCCTGAAGCTTTCTTT. Looking up the rest from reference TRBV5-1 and TRBJ1-1 gives the full variable domain: KAGVTQTPRYLIKTRGQQVTLSCSPISGHRSVSWYQQTPGQGLQFLFEYFSETQRNKGNFPGRFSGRQFSNSRSEMNVSTLELGDSALYLCASSFEGGPEAFFGQGTRLTVV.

This clonotype has a handful of counts. A read error may explain this, as a much larger clone is one base away. No conserved phenylalanine or tryptophan ends this CDR3, so it is likely a read error. The rearrangement uses TRBV14 and TRBJ1-1, with D uncertain. CDR1 and CDR2 from the germline V gene are SGHDN and FVKESK. Trimming removed 5 bases from V and 3 bases from J, with 16 bases in between. The CDR3 runs 15 residues. The DNA of the CDR3 is TGTGCCAGCAGCTCAAGCCGGAATAGGTACACTGAAGCTTTCTCT. Its protein is CASSSSRNRYTEAFS.

Comments on this clonotype: The junction and the germline gene differ at one end; a read error may be behind it. Here the CDR3 reads CASAEGAGTDTHYF. The CDR3 bases are TGTGCCAGTGCGGAGGGAGCTGGCACAGATACGCACTATTTT. This sequence joins TRBV11-1 and TRBJ2-3; D might be TRBD2 (6 bases). Germline V gene sequence: CDR1 SGHAT, CDR2 FQDESV (reference sequence). This CDR3 region has 14 residues.

This clonotype was seen repeatedly, ten times or more. Given the absence of the conserved phenylalanine or tryptophan at the CDR3 end, a read error is likely. V is TRBV6-6 and J is TRBJ1-2, with D possibly TRBD1 on 5 matching bases. The CDR3 is 14 residues long. Trimming cost V 2 bases and J 6 bases, with 13 bases left between them. Per the germline V gene, CDR1 is MNHNY and CDR2 is SVGAGI (reference sequence). This CDR3 is CASSYGGVGDGYTL. CDR3 DNA: TGTGCCAGCAGTTACGGAGGGGTCGGCGATGGCTACACCCTC.

In its sample, this clonotype was seen once. One end of the junction fails to match germline, which may point to a read error. J is TRBJ2-5 and V is TRBV29-1; D is perhaps TRBD2 (6 bases). CDR3 length equals 15 residues. Germline values: CDR1 SQVTM, CDR2 ANQGSEA. The CDR3 is CNVDYGGLEQETQYF. The CDR3 bases are TGCAACGTTGATTATGGAGGGTTGGAACAAGAGACCCAGTACTTT.

Concerning this clonotype: One junction end does not reproduce the germline sequence, and a read error may be involved. The chain has TRBV6-1 and TRBJ1-5; D not certain. The germline CDR1 and CDR2 sequences are MNHNS and SASEGT. The length of the CDR3 is 16 residues. The CDR3 sequence: CASSETTPDSNQPQQF. The CDR3 DNA follows: TGTGCCAGCAGCGAAACTACACCCGATAGCAATCAGCCCCAACAATTT.